This T cell receptor beta chain was obtained from a study of regulatory T cells in long-lasting Graves disease. Study outcomes and limitations: Persistent Graves' disease cases displayed lower TCR diversity than newly diagnosed ones. Persistent disease showed a preference for TRBV28, TRBJ1-2 and TRBJ2-5.

Noted time point: persistent/refractory GD, antithyroid drugs over 5 years with positive TRAb. RNA isolated from PBMCs was used to make the TCR library. An endocrinology unit in Xi'an, China, supplied the patients. Building of the TCR beta libraries involved iRepertoire HTBI primers and Arm-PCR of CDR3 regions. In the source study's methods: Across all samples, approximately 68 TRBV segments and around 13 TRBJ segments were identified. In TCRdb, the multiplex PCR reads were re-called with MiXCR into one record per CDR3 protein. The V and J calls, along with clone size, are taken from TCRdb and not from the paper's own processing. The table includes hundreds of thousands of distinct CDR3 sequences, around 30% detected once. Ten or more counts support this clonotype. The antigen remains undetermined. Sequence at one end of the junction differs from germline and may be a read error. This CDR3 is 13 amino acids long. Per the germline V gene, CDR1 is SGHRS and CDR2 is YFSETQ.

J is TRBJ2-7 and V is TRBV5-1; 8 nucleotides agree with TRBD1. The sequences come from peripheral blood mononuclear cells (PBMCs), collected when the disease was refractory, from a patient treated with antithyroid drugs. The origin of this receptor is a female donor with Graves disease. In DNA, the CDR3 is TGTGCCAGCAGCGACAGGGGAATCTACGAGCAGTACTTC. Protein product: CASSDRGIYEQYF.